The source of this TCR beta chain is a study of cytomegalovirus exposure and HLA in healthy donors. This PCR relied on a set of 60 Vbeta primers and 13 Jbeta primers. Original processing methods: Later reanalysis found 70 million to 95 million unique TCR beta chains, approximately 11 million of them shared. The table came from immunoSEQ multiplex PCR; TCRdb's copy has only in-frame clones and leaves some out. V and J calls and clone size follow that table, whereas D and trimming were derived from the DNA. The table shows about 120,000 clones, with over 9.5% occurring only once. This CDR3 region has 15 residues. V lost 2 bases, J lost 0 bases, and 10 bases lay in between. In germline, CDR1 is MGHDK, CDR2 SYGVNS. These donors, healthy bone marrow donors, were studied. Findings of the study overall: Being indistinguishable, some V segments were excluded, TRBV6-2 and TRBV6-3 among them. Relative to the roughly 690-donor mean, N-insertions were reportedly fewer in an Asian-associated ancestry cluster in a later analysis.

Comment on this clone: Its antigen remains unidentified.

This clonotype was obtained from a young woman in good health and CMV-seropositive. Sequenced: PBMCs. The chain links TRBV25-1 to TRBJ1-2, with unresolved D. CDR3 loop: CASSETGAANYGYTF. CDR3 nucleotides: TGTGCCAGCAGTGAAACGGGTGCAGCTAACTATGGCTACACCTTC.